This passage covers 2 T cell receptor beta chains from one sample sequenced in a study of T cells in women clearing cervical HPV infection. Repertoires were generated with immunoSEQ multiplex PCR, while TCRdb's copy carries only in-frame clones and drops some. The sample features tens of thousands of clones, with roughly 6.8% in its top ten. What was sequenced was blood buffy coat. The source of these receptors is a woman between 18 and 69 years old with a cervical HPV16 infection that either progressed to CIN3+ or cleared (not recorded which).

CDR3 DNA, as far as it was read: TGTGCCAGTACACAGGGATCCTCCTACAATGAG. Translating gives CASTQGSSYNE. In full, the CDR3 is CASTQGSSYNEQFF. The rearrangement links TRBV19 to TRBJ2-1; D is perhaps TRBD1 (6 bases). The CDR3 is cut off 3 residues early in the read; its end comes from the germline J gene. The germline V and J ends were trimmed by 7 bases and 0 bases, with 10 bases remaining between them. The CDR3 has 14 residues. Germline CDR1 is LNHDA and CDR2 is SQIVND (reference sequence).

On this clone itself: The CDR3 goes on 3 residues after the read ends, and that part is filled in from the germline J gene. V usage is TRBV10-3 and J usage is TRBJ1-1, with D possibly TRBD1 on 6 matching bases. V was pared by 10 bases and J by 5 bases, with 11 bases between. CDR3 length: 11 amino acids. Germline loops: CDR1 ENHRY, CDR2 SYGVKD. The part of the CDR3 DNA that was read is TGTGCCACCTGGGACATGACTGAA. It specifies CATWDMTE. The whole CDR3 region reads CATWDMTEAFF.